This T cell receptor (beta chain) emerged from a study of blood T cell repertoires in COVID-19. On the study more broadly: Italy, Spain and the United States were the sources of the convalescent and acute COVID-19 samples. T cells, B-cell-depleted T cells, or PBMCs provided the cDNA or gDNA that served as material.

V was shortened by 0 bases and J by 1 base, with 3 bases between the two germline ends. The CDR3 is made up of 13 amino acids. Germline V lookup: CDR1 SEHNR, CDR2 FQNEAQ (reference sequence). Data came from immunoSEQ multiplex PCR; TCRdb stores just in-frame clones and leaves some out. This sample has over 50,000 clones, with approximately 89% found just once. The V gene is TRBV7-9, the J gene TRBJ1-1; D not resolved. This TCR was recovered from a human donor in a cohort sampled during active COVID-19. Specimen: peripheral blood. The CDR3 nucleotides are TGTGCCAGCAGCTTAGCCAAGAACACTGAAGCTTTCTTT. Its protein product is CASSLAKNTEAFF.